The source of this T cell receptor (beta chain) is a study of cytomegalovirus exposure and HLA in healthy donors. Study-level points and caveats: CMV serostatus was the only immune exposure information that was available. Most likely, a cluster of highly shared sequence variants arose as a sequencing artifact. Later, an analysis showed that TCR beta chains associated with HLA were more clonally expanded than others that were equally common.

Primers included in the PCR were 60 Vbeta and 13 Jbeta primers. Measured with immunoSEQ multiplex PCR; TCRdb has only the in-frame clones, and not every one. This sample has roughly 100,000 clones; about four fifths occur once, and the top ten carry 2% to 2.5%. This clone was observed a handful of times. The antigen is undetermined. The TCR sequence derives from a man aged 25 to 40 in good health and CMV-seronegative. Sample: PBMCs.

DNA of the CDR3: TGTGCCAGCAGCTTCGGAAGGGCGGGACAAAACATTCAGTACTTC. Amino acid sequence: CASSFGRAGQNIQYF. The chain has TRBV7-2 and TRBJ2-4; D is perhaps TRBD2 (6 bases). Per germline, CDR1 SGHTA and CDR2 FQGNSA. Trimming removed 3 bases from V and 5 bases from J, with 14 bases in between. CDR3 length: 15 residues.